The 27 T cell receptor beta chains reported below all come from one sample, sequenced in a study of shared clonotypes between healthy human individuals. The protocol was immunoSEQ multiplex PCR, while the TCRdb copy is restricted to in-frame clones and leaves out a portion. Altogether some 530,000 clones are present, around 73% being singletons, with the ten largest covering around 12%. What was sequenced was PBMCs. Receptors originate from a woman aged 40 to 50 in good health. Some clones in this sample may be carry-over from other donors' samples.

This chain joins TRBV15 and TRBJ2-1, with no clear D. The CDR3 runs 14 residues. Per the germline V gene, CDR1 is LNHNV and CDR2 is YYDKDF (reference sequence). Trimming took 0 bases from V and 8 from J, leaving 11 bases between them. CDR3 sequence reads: CATSRDRVRDEQFF. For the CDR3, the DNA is TGTGCCACCAGCAGAGATAGGGTCCGGGATGAGCAGTTCTTC.

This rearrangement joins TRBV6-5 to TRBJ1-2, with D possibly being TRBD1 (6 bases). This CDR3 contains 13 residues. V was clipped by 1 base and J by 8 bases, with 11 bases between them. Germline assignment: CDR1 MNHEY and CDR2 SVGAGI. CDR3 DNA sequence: TGTGCCAGCAGTTACTTCGGACAGATAGGCTACACCTTC. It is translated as CASSYFGQIGYTF.

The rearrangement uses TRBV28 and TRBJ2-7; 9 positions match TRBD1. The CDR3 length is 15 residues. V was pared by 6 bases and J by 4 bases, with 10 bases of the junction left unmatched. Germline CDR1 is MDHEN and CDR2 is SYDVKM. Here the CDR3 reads CASRPPPGQGYEQYF. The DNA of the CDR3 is TGTGCCAGCAGACCGCCCCCGGGACAGGGTTACGAGCAGTACTTC.

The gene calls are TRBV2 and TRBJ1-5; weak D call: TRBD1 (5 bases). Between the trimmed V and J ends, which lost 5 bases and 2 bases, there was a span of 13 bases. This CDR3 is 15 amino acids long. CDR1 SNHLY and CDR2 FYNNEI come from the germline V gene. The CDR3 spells CASSSLGGGNQPQHF. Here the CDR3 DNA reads TGTGCCAGCAGTTCCCTTGGGGGTGGCAATCAGCCCCAGCATTTT.

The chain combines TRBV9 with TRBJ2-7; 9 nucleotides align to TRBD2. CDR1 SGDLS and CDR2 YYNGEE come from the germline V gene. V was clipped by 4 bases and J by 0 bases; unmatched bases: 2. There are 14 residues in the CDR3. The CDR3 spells CASSSGRSSYEQYF. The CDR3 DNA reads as TGTGCCAGCAGCAGCGGGAGGAGCTCCTACGAGCAGTACTTC. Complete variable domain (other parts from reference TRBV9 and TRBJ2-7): DSGVTQTPKHLITATGQRVTLRCSPRSGDLSVYWYQQSLDQGLQFLIQYYNGEERAKGNILERFSAQQFPDLHSELNLSSLELGDSALYFCASSSGRSSYEQYFGPGTRLTVT.

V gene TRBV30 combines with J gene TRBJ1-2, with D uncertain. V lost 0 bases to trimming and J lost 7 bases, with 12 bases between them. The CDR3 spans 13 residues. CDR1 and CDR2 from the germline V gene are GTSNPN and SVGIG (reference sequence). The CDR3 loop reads CAWSVSRLVGYTF. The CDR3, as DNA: TGTGCCTGGAGTGTTTCCAGGTTGGTTGGCTACACCTTC.

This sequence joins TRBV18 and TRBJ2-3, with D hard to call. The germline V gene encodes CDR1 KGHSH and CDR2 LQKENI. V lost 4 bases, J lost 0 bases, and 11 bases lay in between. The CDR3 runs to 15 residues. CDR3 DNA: TGTGCCAGCTCACTTCAGAACCCTAGCACAGATACGCAGTATTTT. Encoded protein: CASSLQNPSTDTQYF.

CDR3 coding DNA: TGTGCCAGCAGTGTCTGGGGCTACAATGAGCAGTTCTTC. This gives the protein CASSVWGYNEQFF. V usage is TRBV2 and J usage is TRBJ2-1; D is unclear. Germline-derived CDR1 and CDR2 are SNHLY and FYNNEI. V was shortened by 4 bases and J by 3 bases, with 7 bases between the two germline ends. The CDR3 is made up of 13 amino acids.

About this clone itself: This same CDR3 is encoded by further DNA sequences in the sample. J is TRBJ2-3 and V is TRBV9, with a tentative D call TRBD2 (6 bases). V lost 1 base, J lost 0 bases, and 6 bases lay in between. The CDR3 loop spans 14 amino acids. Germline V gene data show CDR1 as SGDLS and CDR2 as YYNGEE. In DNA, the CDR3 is TGTGCCAGCAGCGTAAGCGGGAGCACAGATACGCAGTATTTT. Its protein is CASSVSGSTDTQYF.

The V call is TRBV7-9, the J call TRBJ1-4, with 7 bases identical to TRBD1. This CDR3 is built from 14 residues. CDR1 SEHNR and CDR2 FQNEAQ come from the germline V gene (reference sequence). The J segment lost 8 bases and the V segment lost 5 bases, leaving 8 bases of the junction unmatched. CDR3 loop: CASSPGQDGEKLFF. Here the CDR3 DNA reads TGTGCCAGCAGCCCAGGACAGGATGGAGAAAAACTGTTTTTT.

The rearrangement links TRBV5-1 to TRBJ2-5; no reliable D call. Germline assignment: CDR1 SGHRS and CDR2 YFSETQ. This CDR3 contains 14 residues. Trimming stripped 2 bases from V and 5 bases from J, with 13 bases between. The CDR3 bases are TGCGCCAGCAGCTTCGATTTCCCCCGTGAGACCCAGTACTTC. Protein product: CASSFDFPRETQYF.

The DNA of the CDR3 is TGTGCCAGCAGCCCCCCAGGGCCCACCGGGGAGCTGTTTTTT. It codes for CASSPPGPTGELFF. The chain is built from TRBV5-4 and TRBJ2-2, with D perhaps TRBD1 (5 bases). With 4 bases removed from V and 4 bases from J, the gap between germline ends came to 11 bases. This CDR3 spans 14 amino acids. Per the germline V gene, CDR1 is SGHNT and CDR2 is YYREEE (reference sequence). Full variable domain (missing parts from reference TRBV5-4 and TRBJ2-2): ETGVTQSPTHLIKTRGQQVTLRCSSQSGHNTVSWYQQALGQGPQFIFQYYREEENGRGNFPPRFSGLQFPNYSSELNVNALELDDSALYLCASSPPGPTGELFFGEGSRLTVL.

The CDR3 nucleotides are TGTGCCAGCAGCTTAGTTACGTTCCAAGAGACCCAGTACTTC. The encoded protein is CASSLVTFQETQYF. The chain couples TRBV11-2 to TRBJ2-5; D is unclear. The CDR3 consists of 14 residues. Germline CDR1 is SGHAT and CDR2 is FQNNGV. V shed 1 base and J shed 1 base, with 7 bases lying between them.

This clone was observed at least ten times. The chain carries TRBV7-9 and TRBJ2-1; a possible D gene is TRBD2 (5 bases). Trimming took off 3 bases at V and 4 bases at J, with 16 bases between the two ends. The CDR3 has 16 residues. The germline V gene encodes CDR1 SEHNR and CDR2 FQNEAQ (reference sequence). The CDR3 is CASSFYPSPVYNEQFF. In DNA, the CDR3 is TGTGCCAGCAGCTTTTATCCTAGCCCTGTTTACAATGAGCAGTTCTTC. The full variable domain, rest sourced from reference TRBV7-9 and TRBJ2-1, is DTGVSQNPRHKITKRGQNVTFRCDPISEHNRLYWYRQTLGQGPEFLTYFQNEAQLEKSRLLSDRFSAERPKGSFSTLEIQRTEQGDSAMYLCASSFYPSPVYNEQFFGPGTRLTVL.

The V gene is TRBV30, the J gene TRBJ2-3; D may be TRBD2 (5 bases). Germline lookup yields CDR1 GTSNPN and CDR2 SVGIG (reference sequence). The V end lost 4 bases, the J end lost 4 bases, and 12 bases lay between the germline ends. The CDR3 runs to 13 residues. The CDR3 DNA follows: TGTGCCTGGAATATAGGGAGCGCAGATACGCAGTATTTT. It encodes CAWNIGSADTQYF.

The CDR3 sequence is CASSSSSGATDTQYF. The CDR3 DNA reads as TGTGCCAGCAGCTCCTCGTCGGGAGCAACAGATACGCAGTATTTT. V gene TRBV9 combines with J gene TRBJ2-3, with a tentative D call TRBD2 (6 bases). V lost 4 bases, J lost 3 bases, and 15 bases lay in between. This CDR3 comprises 15 residues. Germline assignment: CDR1 SGDLS and CDR2 YYNGEE.

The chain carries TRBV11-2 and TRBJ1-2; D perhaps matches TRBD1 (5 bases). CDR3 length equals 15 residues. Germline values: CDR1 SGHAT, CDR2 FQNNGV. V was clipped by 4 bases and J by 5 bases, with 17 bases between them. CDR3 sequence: CASSWGFDSLYGYTF. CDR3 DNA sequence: TGTGCCAGCAGCTGGGGGTTTGACAGCCTATATGGCTACACCTTC.

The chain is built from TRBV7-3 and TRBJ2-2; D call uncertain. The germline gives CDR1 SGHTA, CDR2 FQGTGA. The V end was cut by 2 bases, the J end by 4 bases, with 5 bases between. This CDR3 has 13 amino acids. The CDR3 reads CASSLRVTGELFF. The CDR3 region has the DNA TGTGCCAGCAGCTTACGGGTCACCGGGGAGCTGTTTTTT.

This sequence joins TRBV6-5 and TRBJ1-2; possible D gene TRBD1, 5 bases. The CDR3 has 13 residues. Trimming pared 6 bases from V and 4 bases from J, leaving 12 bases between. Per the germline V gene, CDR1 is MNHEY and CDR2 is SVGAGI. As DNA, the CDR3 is TGTGCCAGCAGCCCTGGGGACGGCTATGGCTACACCTTC. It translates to CASSPGDGYGYTF.

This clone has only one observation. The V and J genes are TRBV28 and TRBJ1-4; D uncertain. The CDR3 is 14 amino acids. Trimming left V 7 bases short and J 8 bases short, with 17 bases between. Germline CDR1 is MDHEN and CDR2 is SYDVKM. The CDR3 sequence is CASTPREGWEKLFF. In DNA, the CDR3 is TGTGCCAGCACCCCGCGGGAGGGTTGGGAAAAACTGTTTTTT.

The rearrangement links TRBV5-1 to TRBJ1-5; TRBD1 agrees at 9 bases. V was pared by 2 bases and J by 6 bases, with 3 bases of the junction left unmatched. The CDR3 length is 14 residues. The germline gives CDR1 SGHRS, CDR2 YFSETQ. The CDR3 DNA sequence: TGCGCCAGCAGCTTACAGGGGGCAGGTCAGCCCCAGCATTTT. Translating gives CASSLQGAGQPQHF.

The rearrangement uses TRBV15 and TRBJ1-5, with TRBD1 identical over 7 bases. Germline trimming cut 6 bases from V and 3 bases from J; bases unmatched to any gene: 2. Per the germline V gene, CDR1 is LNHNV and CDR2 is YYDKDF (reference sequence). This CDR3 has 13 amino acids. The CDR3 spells CATRGQINQPQHF. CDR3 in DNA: TGTGCCACCAGGGGACAGATCAATCAGCCCCAGCATTTT.

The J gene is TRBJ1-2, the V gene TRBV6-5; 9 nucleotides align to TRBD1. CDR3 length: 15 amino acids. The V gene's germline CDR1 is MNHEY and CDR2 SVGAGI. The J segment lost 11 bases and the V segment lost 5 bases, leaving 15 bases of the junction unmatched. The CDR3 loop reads CASSTGQGFRRVYTF. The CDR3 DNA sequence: TGTGCCAGCAGTACGGGACAGGGCTTTCGTAGGGTATACACCTTC.

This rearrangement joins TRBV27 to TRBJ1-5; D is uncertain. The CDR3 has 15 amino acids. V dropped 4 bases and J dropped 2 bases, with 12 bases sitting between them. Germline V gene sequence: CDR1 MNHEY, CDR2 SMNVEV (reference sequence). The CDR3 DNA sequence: TGTGCCAGCAGTTCCAACGGGTGGGGCAATCAGCCCCAGCATTTT. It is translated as CASSSNGWGNQPQHF.

CDR3 DNA: TGTGCCACCAGCAAAGGGACTGGTAATCAGCCCCAGCATTTT. Its protein product is CATSKGTGNQPQHF. The rearrangement uses TRBV15 and TRBJ1-5; D perhaps matches TRBD1 (5 bases). The CDR3 is made up of 14 amino acids. CDR1 and CDR2 from the germline V gene are LNHNV and YYDKDF (reference sequence). The V and J ends lost 4 bases and 4 bases respectively, with 11 bases between them.

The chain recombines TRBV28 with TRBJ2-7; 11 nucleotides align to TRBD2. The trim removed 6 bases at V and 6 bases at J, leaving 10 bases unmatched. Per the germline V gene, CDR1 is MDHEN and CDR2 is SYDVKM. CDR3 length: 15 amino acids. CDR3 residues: CASRVGSGRAGEQYF. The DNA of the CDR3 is TGTGCCAGCAGGGTCGGTAGCGGGAGGGCCGGCGAGCAGTACTTC.

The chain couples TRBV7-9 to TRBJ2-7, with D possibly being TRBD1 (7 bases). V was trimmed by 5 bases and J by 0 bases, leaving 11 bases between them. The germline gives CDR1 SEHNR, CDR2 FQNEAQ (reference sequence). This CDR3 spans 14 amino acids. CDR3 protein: CASSPGDSSYEQYF. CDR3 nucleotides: TGTGCCAGCAGCCCGGGGGACAGCTCCTACGAGCAGTACTTC.